A selection of T cell receptor beta chains follows, all from one sample in a study of cytomegalovirus exposure and HLA in healthy donors. The assay was immunoSEQ multiplex PCR, and TCRdb's table has in-frame clones only and misses some. Of about 150,000 clones in the sample, 70% to 85% were seen once. What was sequenced was PBMCs. All receptors come from a woman aged 45-65 years in good health and CMV-seropositive. CDR3s include the opening cysteine and the closing phenylalanine or tryptophan. A D gene is named only where the DNA matches it firmly. Some rows mark clone size as missing; the rest say once, few, many or name a class of expanded clone.

CDR3,DNA,V,size,D,length,J
CASRSWTGGSGNTIYF,TGCGCCAGCAGGTCATGGACAGGAGGATCAGGAAACACCATATATTTT,TRBV5-1,once,TRBD1,16,TRBJ1-3
CASSQGGVAYEQYF,TGTGCCAGCAGCCAAGGGGGGGTCGCCTACGAGCAGTACTTC,TRBV4-2,once,.,14,TRBJ2-7
CASSIRDTYNSPLHF,TGTGCCAGCAGCATCCGGGACACTTACAATTCACCCCTCCACTTT,TRBV7-2,once,.,15,TRBJ1-6
CASGLEGGSYEQYF,TGTGCTAGTGGTCTCGAGGGTGGGAGCTACGAGCAGTACTTC,TRBV12-5,few,.,14,TRBJ2-7
CASRLVPNTGELFF,TGTGCCAGCCGATTAGTACCTAACACCGGGGAGCTGTTTTTT,TRBV2,few,.,14,TRBJ2-2
CASSNGQGENTEAFF,TGTGCCAGCAGTAACGGACAGGGGGAGAACACTGAAGCTTTCTTT,TRBV6-5,.,TRBD1,15,TRBJ1-1
CASSPGQGNTEAFF,TGTGCCAGCTCACCGGGACAGGGGAACACTGAAGCTTTCTTT,TRBV18,once,TRBD1,14,TRBJ1-1
CASSLSPQGNLEQFF,TGTGCCAGCAGCTTATCCCCCCAGGGGAACCTTGAGCAGTTCTTC,TRBV7-3,.,.,15,TRBJ2-1
CASRDSVSYEQYF,TGTGCCAGCAGAGATTCGGTTTCCTACGAGCAGTACTTC,TRBV28,once,.,13,TRBJ2-7
CASSQEDRAANTEAFF,TGCGCCAGCAGCCAAGAGGACAGGGCCGCGAACACTGAAGCTTTCTTT,TRBV4-1,.,TRBD1,16,TRBJ1-1
CASSLDRGASGANEKLFF,TGTGCCAGCAGCCTGGACAGGGGTGCCTCCGGGGCTAATGAAAAACTGTTTTTT,TRBV7-9,.,TRBD1,18,TRBJ1-4
CASSLGTGPHNEQFF,TGTGCCAGCAGCTTAGGGACAGGGCCTCACAATGAGCAGTTCTTC,TRBV7-2,.,TRBD1,15,TRBJ2-1
CAWSVGQSTEQFF,TGTGCCTGGAGTGTAGGACAGAGCACCGAGCAGTTCTTC,TRBV30,few,.,13,TRBJ2-1
CASSAIGEKLFF,TGTGCCAGCAGTGCCATCGGTGAAAAACTGTTTTTT,TRBV6-5,.,.,12,TRBJ1-4